The source of this T cell receptor (beta chain) is a study of cytomegalovirus exposure and HLA in healthy donors (dated by TCRdb to about 2017). Some background on the complete study: In an earlier analysis of about 560 of the donors, less than 350 Gb of sequence data and approximately 100 million unique TCR beta sequences from about 180 million T cells were reported. The aim of the study was to test whether cataloging public T cell receptors could identify signatures of past pathogen exposure. The later analysis used no new phenotypic data to find candidate immune exposures, relying instead on TCR beta sequences and their occurrence across donors. Among 300 to 500 genotyped donors of the cohort, an average of around 250,000 unique TCR beta nucleotide sequences was sequenced per donor, of which about 18% were non-productive. Alongside the repertoire data, information on donor age, sex, ethnicity and CMV serostatus was compiled. Genome-wide SNP genotypes for about 65% of the 666 donors were used in a later genetic analysis, which treated that subset as a discovery cohort. Roughly 5 DR-DQ haplotypes were handled as single units for association and clustering because linkage in the cohort was strong. Using immunosequencing, the study profiled T cell repertoires from 500 to 800 subjects and related those repertoires to cytomegalovirus serostatus. An earlier analysis of 587 of the donors used high-throughput TCR beta sequencing to judge whether each TCR beta V gene segment behaved as functional or pseudogenic. All discovery cohort repertoires had been generated on a single sequencing platform. The number of typed donors differed by locus: roughly 629-640 for A, B, C, DRB1 and DQB1; some 500 for DQA1; approximately 610 for DPA1; and roughly 450 for DPB1. Of the approximately 400 genotyped donors, approximately 80% fell in the genetic ancestry cluster associated with self-reported Caucasian donors. The study combined high-throughput TCR immunosequencing, statistical association of individual TCRs with disease status, and machine learning to predict cytomegalovirus infection status. Roughly 300 gigabases of sequencing data and approximately 91 million unique TCR sequences made up an early release that covered under 750 HLA-typed donors. A later analysis re-analyzed previously published TCR beta repertoires from hundreds of donors and added high-resolution HLA genotyping to study TCR occurrence patterns. A separate validation cohort of more than 100 different subjects was used in addition to the approximately 700-subject first cohort. Class I and class II HLA loci were covered by the typing at four-digit resolution. The paper's findings and limits, for the study overall: Compared with equally common non-associated chains, HLA-associated TCR beta chains in a later analysis were more clonally expanded and had lower generation probabilities. A few of the identified cytomegalovirus-associated TCR beta chains were confirmed in vitro to be specific for cytomegalovirus antigens. When HLA alleles, especially DR and DQ, strongly co-occurred, TCR associations were difficult to assign to individual alleles. A cluster of highly shared sequence variants was judged likely to be a technical artifact of the sequencing pipeline. The only immune exposure information available for the cohort was CMV serostatus. According to the authors, the approach could potentially be generalized to other disease states and immunological phenotypes. Sequencing depth was assumed to be roughly uniform across donors in the presence/absence analyses, though that assumption may not hold. In an earlier analysis of roughly 560 of the donors, most TCR beta V segments were observed in productive rearrangements about 87% or about 30% of the time, broadly matching IMGT annotations. Because counts were too low, under 20 rarely observed V segments, including chromosome 9 orphons, were left out of the earlier analysis of about 620 of the donors. Specific HLA alleles were associated with 15,000 to 20,000 TCR beta sequences at a false discovery rate of 0.05 in a later analysis. The classifier was reported to diagnose cytomegalovirus status with high specificity and sensitivity in both the original cohort and the validation cohort. Correlated functional status among segregating V segments might be attributable to linkage disequilibrium, but an unknown experimental factor could not be ruled out. According to a later analysis, parvovirus B19, influenza, CMV and Epstein-Barr virus appeared linked to several top co-occurrence clusters. A further reported finding was that TCR beta sequences accurately predicted the HLA-A and HLA-B alleles for most subjects in the first cohort. The study gave a list of more than 150 TCR beta chains associated with cytomegalovirus. Most CMV-associated TCR beta chains appeared to be HLA-restricted in a later analysis, and the HLA associations seemed to be driven largely by CMV exposure. While some public TCRs were present in many individuals, most TCR sequences turned up only very rarely across donors. According to a later analysis, TCR association rates differed among HLA loci, with DRB1 alleles showing the most associated TCRs and HLA-C alleles showing the fewest. In a later genetic analysis, fewer N-insertions in productive TCRs were reported among donors in an Asian-associated ancestry cluster than the approximately 630-donor mean. Only TCR beta chains were sequenced in this cohort, and the absence of alpha or paired-chain data limited detectable features. HLA typing was unavailable for some donors at each locus, so association tests used only the typed subset. An association between a missense DCLRE1C variant and V-gene and J-gene trimming of TCR beta chains was found in a later genetic analysis and replicated in an independent cohort. The 87-base-pair reads could not distinguish some IMGT-functional V segments, including TRBV6-2 and TRBV6-3, so those segments were excluded.

Taken from cysteine to phenylalanine, the CDR3 has 12 residues. The entry retains the CDR3 DNA only, 36 bases that are in frame from base 1. Based on the germline V gene, the CDR1 and CDR2 sequences are MNHEY and SVGAGI. A distance of 8 bases separates the germline ends of V and J, which lose 2 bases and 7 bases respectively. About this clone itself: This clone's antigen is unknown. Qualities for individual bases were not recorded, and no much larger clone is one base off.

The library was built by means of the immunoSEQ multiplex PCR assay. A mixture of 60 forward primers for TCR Vbeta segments and 13 reverse primers for TCR Jbeta segments was used in the multiplex PCR. A multiplex PCR assay on genomic DNA amplified the CDR3 region of rearranged TCR beta genes. The amplified TCR beta libraries were sequenced on the Illumina HiSeq System as 87-base-pair reads. Per the source publication's procedure: A later analysis counted some 74 million unique TCR beta chains across the 550 to 750 repertoires, and 10 million to 11 million of these chains were shared by at least two donors. Raw reads were error-corrected and collapsed into unique sequences by a nearest-neighbor algorithm in which closely related sequences were merged to remove PCR and sequencing errors. To assign V, D and J gene segments, CDR3 sequences were aligned to IMGT reference sequences. For a sequence to be retained, a match of at least six nucleotides was required to both a V gene segment and a J gene segment. A rearrangement was called productive if the CDR3 had no stop codons and remained in frame with V and J, and every other rearrangement was called non-productive. CDR3 was defined according to IMGT convention as the region running from the second conserved V-encoded cysteine to the conserved J-encoded phenylalanine. Sequences without an unambiguous match to a single V gene segment were excluded from the earlier analysis of over 500 of the donors. An earlier analysis of fewer than 650 of the donors classified V segments as functional when productive rearrangements were above 56.7% and as segregating when the standard deviation between donors was above 5%. To diagnose cytomegalovirus status from the catalog of TCR beta chain sequences, a statistical classification framework was built. In a later analysis, TCR nucleotide sequences were compared against IMGT/GENE-DB human TR gene sequences so that V and J genes could be assigned. The TCRdist pipeline was used in a later analysis to assign CDR3 sequences and most-parsimonious VDJ recombination scenarios. In a later analysis, every TCR beta chain was defined by the combination of its CDR3 amino acid sequence and its V-gene family, and reads without a unique V-gene family were dropped. As a way to deal with suspected cross-contamination and a sequencing artifact, a later analysis dropped approximately 590 nucleotide sequences that were highly shared and had low generation probability. In a later analysis, a clonal expansion index was calculated for each public chain from normalized within-repertoire ranks of inferred template counts. In a later analysis, generation probabilities were computed using a VDJ recombination model fitted to out-of-frame rearrangements, and the results were checked against IGoR. In a later analysis, hypergeometric tests were used to score TCR-TCR, TCR-HLA and TCR-CMV co-occurrence, with a repertoire-size bias correction applied to TCR pairs. False discovery rates were estimated in a later analysis by permuting HLA or CMV assignments 20 times. In a later analysis, co-occurring TCRs were grouped using DBSCAN, with TCRdist sequence similarity added in when clustering inside HLA-allele-positive subsets. Repertoires with fewer than 30,000 or more than 120,000 public chains, plus five repertoires with anomalous nucleotide sharing, were excluded from co-occurrence clustering. Held by TCRdb, this immuneACCESS table contains in-frame sequences only and omits some clones. Under half of the omission traces to an unresolved V gene where checked; the cause of the rest is unknown. The V and J calls and the clone size are those of that table, but D and trimming were determined from the DNA. For this sample the table gives about 140,000 clones, of which about 75% were detected only once. Clones ranked in the top ten supply 1.5% to 2% of the sample.

The cohort was made up of approximately 700 healthy bone marrow donors. At the time of sampling, all cohort members were nominally healthy, though unrecorded immune exposures were likely present. The donor tested CMV seronegative and was one of the 352 seronegative cohort members. Each donor provided a peripheral blood sample, and peripheral blood mononuclear cells were used for TCR beta sequencing. The Qiagen DNeasy Blood Extraction Kit was used to extract genomic DNA from the blood cell samples. The TCR was taken from a woman in her twenties or thirties in good health and CMV-seronegative. In this chain, TRBV6-5 is recombined with TRBJ1-2; the D gene is not confidently resolved. Material for sequencing was PBMCs. The CDR3 amino acid sequence is: CASSYGRGGYTF. The DNA sequence is TGTGCCAGCAGTTACGGGAGAGGTGGCTACACCTTC.